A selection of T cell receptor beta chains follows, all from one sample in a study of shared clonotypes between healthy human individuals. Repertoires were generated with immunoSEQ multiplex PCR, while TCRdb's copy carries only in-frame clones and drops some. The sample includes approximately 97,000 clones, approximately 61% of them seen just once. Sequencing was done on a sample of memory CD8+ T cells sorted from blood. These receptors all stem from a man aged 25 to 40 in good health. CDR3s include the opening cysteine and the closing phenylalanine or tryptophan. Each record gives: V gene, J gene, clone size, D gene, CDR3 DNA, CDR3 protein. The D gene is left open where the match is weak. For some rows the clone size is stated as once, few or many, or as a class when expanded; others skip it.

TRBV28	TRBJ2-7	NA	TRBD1	TGTGCCACCAGGGGGCTGGCCTACGAGCAGTACTTC	CATRGLAYEQYF
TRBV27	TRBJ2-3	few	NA	TGTGCCAGCACCCCTACGGCCCTGGGCACAGATACGCAGTATTTT	CASTPTALGTDTQYF
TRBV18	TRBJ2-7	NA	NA	TGTGCCAGCTCACCGGGGGCAAGGTACGAGCAGTACTTC	CASSPGARYEQYF
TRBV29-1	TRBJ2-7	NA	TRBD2	TGCAGCGTTCGGGGGGAATTGTCCCACGAGCAGTACTTC	CSVRGELSHEQYF
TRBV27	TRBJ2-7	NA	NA	TGTGCCAGCAGTTTTAGTTTCGGCTCCTACGAGCAGTACTTC	CASSFSFGSYEQYF
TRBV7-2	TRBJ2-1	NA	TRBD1	TGTGCCAGCAGCTTGGAGACAGGGGATAACAATGAGCAGTTCTTC	CASSLETGDNNEQFF
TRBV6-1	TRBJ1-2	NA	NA	TGTGCCAGCCATACTAACTATGGCTACACCTTC	CASHTNYGYTF
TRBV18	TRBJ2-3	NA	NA	TGTGCCAGCTCACCAGGACTGGAAAGCACAGATACGCAGTATTTT	CASSPGLESTDTQYF
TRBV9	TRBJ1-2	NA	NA	TGTGCCAGCAGCGTTGGGGAGTACTACACCTTC	CASSVGEYYTF
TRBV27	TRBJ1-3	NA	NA	TGTGCCAGCAGCGCAGGACCCAGCTCTGGAAACACCATATATTTT	CASSAGPSSGNTIYF
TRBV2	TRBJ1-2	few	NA	TGTGCCAGCAGTGCTTCGGGCAGCGGCTACACCTTC	CASSASGSGYTF
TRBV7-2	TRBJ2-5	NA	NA	TGTGCCAGCAGCTTAGTGGGGGAGTCTTGGGAGACCCAGTACTTC	CASSLVGESWETQYF
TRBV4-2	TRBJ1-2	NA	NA	TGTGCCAGCAGCTTGGACGGACGGAGGGGACACTATGGCTACACCTTC	CASSLDGRRGHYGYTF
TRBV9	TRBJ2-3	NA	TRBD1	TGTGCCAGCAGCGCGACAGGGGGTGGAATAGATACGCAGTATTTT	CASSATGGGIDTQYF
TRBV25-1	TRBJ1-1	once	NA	TGTGCCAGCAGTGATCACTCCGAAGCTTTCTTT	CASSDHSEAFF
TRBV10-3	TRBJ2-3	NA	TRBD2	TGTGCCATCAGTGAACTAGCGGGCGATACGCAGTATTTT	CAISELAGDTQYF
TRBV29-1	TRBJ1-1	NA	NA	TGCAGCGTCAACCCGGCAGGACAGACGGCTTTCTTT	CSVNPAGQTAFF
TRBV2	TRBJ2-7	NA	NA	TGTGCCAGCAGTGAAGACAGGACGTACGAGCAGTACTTC	CASSEDRTYEQYF
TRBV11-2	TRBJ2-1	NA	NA	TGTGCCAGCAGCTTAGGCAGGGAGCAGTTCTTC	CASSLGREQFF
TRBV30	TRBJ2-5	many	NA	TGTGCCTGGAGTACCTCGAGATGGGGGACGGCCCAGTACTTC	CAWSTSRWGTAQYF
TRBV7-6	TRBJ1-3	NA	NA	TGTGCCAGCAGCTCAACCCAGGGGACACCCGTCTCTGGAAACACCATATATTTT	CASSSTQGTPVSGNTIYF
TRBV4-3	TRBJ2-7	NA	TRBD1	TGCGCCAGCAGCGAAGGGGGCAGGGCCTACGAGCAGTACTTC	CASSEGGRAYEQYF
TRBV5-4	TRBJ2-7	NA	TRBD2	TGTGCCAGCAGCACCTGGACTAGAGTCTCCGAGCAGTACTTC	CASSTWTRVSEQYF
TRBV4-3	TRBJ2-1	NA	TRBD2	TGCGCCAGCAGCCAAGATTTGGCTAGCGGGAGTTTGCACAATGAGCAGTTCTTC	CASSQDLASGSLHNEQFF
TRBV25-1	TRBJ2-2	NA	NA	TGTGCCAGCAGTGAAACCAGGCAGACCGGGGAGCTGTTTTTT	CASSETRQTGELFF
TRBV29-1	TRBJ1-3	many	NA	TGCAGTTTCTGGGGGGGCATGGGAAACACCATATATTTT	CSFWGGMGNTIYF
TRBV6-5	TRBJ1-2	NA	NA	TGTGCCAGCAGTTACTCGAACTGGGTGGGCTACACCTTC	CASSYSNWVGYTF
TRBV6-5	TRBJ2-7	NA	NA	TGTGCCACCCGAGGGGGCTCCTACGAGCAGTACTTC	CATRGGSYEQYF
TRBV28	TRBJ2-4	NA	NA	TGTGCCAGCAGTGGATTGACTAGGTTGAGCATTCAGTACTTC	CASSGLTRLSIQYF
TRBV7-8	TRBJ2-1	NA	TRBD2	TGTGCCAGCAGACAAAGGACTAGCGGGAGTCTGATTTCTGAGCAGTTCTTC	CASRQRTSGSLISEQFF
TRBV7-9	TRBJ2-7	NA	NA	TGTGCCAGCAGCTCTAGCGAGCAGTACTTC	CASSSSEQYF
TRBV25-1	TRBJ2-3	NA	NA	TGTGCCAGCGGGATCCGGGGGCCTCCTGGCACAGATACGCAGTATTTT	CASGIRGPPGTDTQYF
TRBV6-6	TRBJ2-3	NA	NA	TGTGCCAGCAGTTACGGTCAAGATACGCAGTATTTT	CASSYGQDTQYF
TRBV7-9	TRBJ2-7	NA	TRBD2	TGTGCCAGCAGCACCTCAACTAGCGGGAGAAACTACGAGCAGTACTTC	CASSTSTSGRNYEQYF
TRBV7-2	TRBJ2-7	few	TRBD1	TGTGCCAGCAGCTCTCGTGGACAGGGTAGCGCCTACGAGCAGTACTTC	CASSSRGQGSAYEQYF
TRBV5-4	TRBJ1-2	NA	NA	TGTGCCAGCAGCGGAGACGGAAATGGCTACACCTTC	CASSGDGNGYTF
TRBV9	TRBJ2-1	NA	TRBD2	TGTGCCAGCAGCGTAGTAGGGTGGGGCGGGAGCTCCTACAATGAGCAGTTCTTC	CASSVVGWGGSSYNEQFF
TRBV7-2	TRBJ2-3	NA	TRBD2	TGTGCCAGCAGCTTAGTAGGGGAGGGAGATACGCAGTATTTT	CASSLVGEGDTQYF
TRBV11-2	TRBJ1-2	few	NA	TGTGCCAGCAGCTTAGATTCAGGGTGGTCGGAATATGGCTACACCTTC	CASSLDSGWSEYGYTF
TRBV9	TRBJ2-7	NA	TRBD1	TGTGCCAGCGTCCCACCCGGACAGGACGACGAGCAGTACTTC	CASVPPGQDDEQYF
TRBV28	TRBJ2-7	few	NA	TGTGCCAGCAGAGGGGGGGGATGGGAGCAGTACTTC	CASRGGGWEQYF
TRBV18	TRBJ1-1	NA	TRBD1	TGTGCCAGCTCCGGCACCGGGACAGGATACACTGAAGCTTTCTTC	CASSGTGTGYTEAFF
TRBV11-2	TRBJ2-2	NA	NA	TGTGCCAGCAGAAACCTCAGGGGGAGGACCACCGGGGAGCTGTTTTTT	CASRNLRGRTTGELFF
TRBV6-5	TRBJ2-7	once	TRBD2	TGTGCCAGCTCGGGGACTAGCGTTTACGAGCAGTACTTC	CASSGTSVYEQYF
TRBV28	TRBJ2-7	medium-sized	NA	TGTGCCAGCAGCCTTATCGGGGGCGACGAGCAGTACTTC	CASSLIGGDEQYF
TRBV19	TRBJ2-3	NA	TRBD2	TGTGCCAGTAGTGTAGCGGGAGGGTACACAGATACGCAGTATTTT	CASSVAGGYTDTQYF
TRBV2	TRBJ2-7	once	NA	TGTGCCAGCAGCCTAGACAGGTCCCTCTACGAGCAGTACTTC	CASSLDRSLYEQYF
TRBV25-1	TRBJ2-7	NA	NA	TGTGCCAGCAGTGCGTCAGGGGGGATCTACGAGCAGTACTTC	CASSASGGIYEQYF
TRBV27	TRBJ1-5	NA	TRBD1	TGTGCCAGCAGCAATATAACCGGGACAGGGAATGAAAATCAGCCCCAGCATTTT	CASSNITGTGNENQPQHF
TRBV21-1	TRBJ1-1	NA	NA	TGTGCCAGCAGCAAAGGGACAAAGGGACCCCTGAGTACTTACACTGAAGCTTTCTTT	CASSKGTKGPLSTYTEAFF
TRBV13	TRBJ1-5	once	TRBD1	TGTGCCAGCAGCTTAGGGCAGGGGGGCAATCAGCCCCAGCATTTT	CASSLGQGGNQPQHF
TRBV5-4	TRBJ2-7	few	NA	TGTGCCAGCAGCATCGGCGAGGAGCAGTACTTC	CASSIGEEQYF
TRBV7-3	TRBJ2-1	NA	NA	TGTGCCAGCAGCTTATTTAACGATGAGCAGTTCTTC	CASSLFNDEQFF
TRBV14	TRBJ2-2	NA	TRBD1	TGTGCCAGCAGCTTAAGTGTAGGGGACAGCCTGACCGGGGAGCTGTTTTTT	CASSLSVGDSLTGELFF
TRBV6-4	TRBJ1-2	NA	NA	TGTGCCAGCAGTGTCAAACAGGGTGACGATGGCTACACCTTC	CASSVKQGDDGYTF
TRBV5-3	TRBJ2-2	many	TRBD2	TGTGCCAGAAGTAGTGTCAACGGACTAGCGGGAGGGCCGGTCGGGGAGCTGTTTTTT	CARSSVNGLAGGPVGELFF
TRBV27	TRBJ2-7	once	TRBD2	TGTGCCAGCAGTTTGTCTCGCTCGGCTAGCGGGAGGGGCGAGCAGTACTTC	CASSLSRSASGRGEQYF
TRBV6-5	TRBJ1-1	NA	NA	TGTGCCAGCAGCAGGGTTGAGAACACTGAAGCTTTCTTT	CASSRVENTEAFF
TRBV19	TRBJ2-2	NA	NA	TGTGCCAGTAATGGGGGAGATGCTTCCGGGGAGCTGTTTTTT	CASNGGDASGELFF